A selection of T cell receptor beta chains follows, all from one sample in a study of preoperative IRX-2 immunotherapy in early breast cancer. Sequencing was performed with immunoSEQ multiplex PCR; in TCRdb, only in-frame clones are kept and a portion is missing. The table shows about 25,000 clones, with about 95% occurring only once. Here the sequenced sample was tumor tissue, taken after IRX-2 immunotherapy. The receptors derive from a human donor with breast cancer. Each CDR3 is given with its conserved first and last residue. A D gene is named only where the DNA matches it firmly. Size values are once, few and many counts, or a class for expanded clones, and some rows have none.

d_gene: NA; len: 13; abundance: NA; v_gene: TRBV6-4; j_gene: TRBJ1-1; CDR3aa: CASSRTLNTEAFF; CDR3nt: TGTGCCAGCAGCCGTACACTGAACACTGAAGCTTTCTTT
d_gene: TRBD2; len: 15; abundance: NA; v_gene: TRBV25-1; j_gene: TRBJ2-5; CDR3aa: CASTAGTSRGVTQYF; CDR3nt: TGTGCCAGCACCGCAGGGACTAGCCGGGGTGTGACCCAGTACTTC
d_gene: NA; len: 14; abundance: NA; v_gene: TRBV5-4; j_gene: TRBJ2-7; CDR3aa: CASSFGGPSYEQYF; CDR3nt: TGTGCCAGCAGCTTTGGGGGACCGAGTTACGAGCAGTACTTC
d_gene: NA; len: 14; abundance: NA; v_gene: TRBV7-2; j_gene: TRBJ2-5; CDR3aa: CASSFSGQRETQYF; CDR3nt: TGTGCCAGCAGCTTTAGCGGTCAGCGAGAGACCCAGTACTTC
d_gene: NA; len: 15; abundance: NA; v_gene: TRBV7-8; j_gene: TRBJ2-7; CDR3aa: CASSLVSQSSYEQYF; CDR3nt: TGTGCCAGCAGCTTAGTCAGCCAGAGCTCCTACGAGCAGTACTTC
d_gene: NA; len: 17; abundance: NA; v_gene: TRBV11-1; j_gene: TRBJ2-5; CDR3aa: CASSLNSGTWGQETQYF; CDR3nt: TGTGCCAGCAGCTTAAATTCAGGTACCTGGGGGCAAGAGACCCAGTACTTC
d_gene: NA; len: 16; abundance: once; v_gene: TRBV14; j_gene: TRBJ2-7; CDR3aa: CASSEGQRSGVYEQYF; CDR3nt: TGTGCCAGCAGCGAAGGACAGCGCTCGGGAGTGTACGAGCAGTACTTC
d_gene: TRBD2; len: 14; abundance: NA; v_gene: TRBV4-2; j_gene: TRBJ2-1; CDR3aa: CASSQSGTSNEQFF; CDR3nt: TGTGCCAGCAGCCAAAGCGGGACTAGCAATGAGCAGTTCTTC
d_gene: NA; len: 14; abundance: NA; v_gene: TRBV19; j_gene: TRBJ1-2; CDR3aa: CASTPAGSGYGYTF; CDR3nt: TGTGCCAGTACTCCCGCAGGATCGGGCTATGGCTACACCTTC
d_gene: NA; len: 17; abundance: NA; v_gene: TRBV27; j_gene: TRBJ2-7; CDR3aa: CASSLGLAPKGLYEQYF; CDR3nt: TGTGCCAGCAGTTTAGGTCTAGCGCCCAAAGGGTTGTACGAGCAGTACTTC
d_gene: TRBD2; len: 13; abundance: NA; v_gene: TRBV30; j_gene: TRBJ2-7; CDR3aa: CAWNQGLVNEQYF; CDR3nt: TGTGCCTGGAATCAGGGACTAGTCAACGAGCAGTACTTC
d_gene: NA; len: 16; abundance: NA; v_gene: TRBV28; j_gene: TRBJ2-1; CDR3aa: CASRALAPHSYNEQFF; CDR3nt: TGTGCCAGCAGGGCTCTAGCGCCCCACTCTTACAATGAGCAGTTCTTC
d_gene: TRBD2; len: 16; abundance: NA; v_gene: TRBV18; j_gene: TRBJ2-1; CDR3aa: CASSKRTSGNYNEQFF; CDR3nt: TGTGCCAGCTCAAAACGGACTAGCGGGAATTACAATGAGCAGTTCTTC
d_gene: NA; len: 13; abundance: once; v_gene: TRBV11-2; j_gene: TRBJ2-2; CDR3aa: CASSENAGGELFF; CDR3nt: TGTGCCAGCAGCGAAAACGCGGGCGGGGAGCTGTTTTTT
d_gene: TRBD1; len: 17; abundance: NA; v_gene: TRBV7-3; j_gene: TRBJ2-2; CDR3aa: CASSSKQGALNTGELFF; CDR3nt: TGTGCCAGCAGCTCAAAACAGGGGGCCCTGAACACCGGGGAGCTGTTTTTT
d_gene: NA; len: 13; abundance: NA; v_gene: TRBV2; j_gene: TRBJ2-5; CDR3aa: CASSRDSEETQYF; CDR3nt: TGTGCCAGCAGCCGGGACTCCGAAGAGACCCAGTACTTC
d_gene: NA; len: 12; abundance: NA; v_gene: TRBV11-2; j_gene: TRBJ2-7; CDR3aa: CASSLDRGEQYF; CDR3nt: TGTGCCAGCAGCTTAGATAGGGGCGAGCAGTACTTC
d_gene: NA; len: 13; abundance: NA; v_gene: TRBV30; j_gene: TRBJ1-1; CDR3aa: CACGRALNTEAFF; CDR3nt: TGTGCCTGTGGCAGGGCCTTGAACACTGAAGCTTTCTTT
d_gene: NA; len: 12; abundance: once; v_gene: TRBV5-6; j_gene: TRBJ2-1; CDR3aa: CASSLGVWEQFF; CDR3nt: TGTGCCAGCAGCTTGGGTGTTTGGGAGCAGTTCTTC
d_gene: NA; len: 16; abundance: NA; v_gene: TRBV28; j_gene: TRBJ2-1; CDR3aa: CASSTFPASSYNEQFF; CDR3nt: TGTGCCAGCAGCACCTTCCCGGCTAGCTCCTACAATGAGCAGTTCTTC
d_gene: TRBD2; len: 15; abundance: NA; v_gene: TRBV9; j_gene: TRBJ2-7; CDR3aa: CASSVGPSGSYEQYF; CDR3nt: TGTGCCAGCAGCGTAGGTCCTAGCGGGAGCTACGAGCAGTACTTC